This T cell receptor beta chain was observed in a study of CD8+CD57+ T cells in acquired aplastic anemia. About the research overall: Roughly 3 ug was the average amount of DNA from sorted CD4+ and CD8+ cells. Study results and caveats: Controls and patients did not differ significantly in CD8+ Simpson's diversity. Roughly 31 CD8+ CDR3 sequences were shared between patients and controls.

After removal of 1 base from V and 1 base from J, the junction contained 3 bases not matched to a gene. The CDR3 sequence is 14 residues long. The germline V gene has CDR1 DFQATT and CDR2 SNEGSKA (reference sequence). This clonotype was observed many times. The antigen remains undetermined. TCR beta VDJ and CDR3 profiling used genomic DNA as template. TCRdb independently ran MiXCR on the reads; one entry per CDR3 protein. Among roughly 150,000 distinct CDR3 sequences, approximately 43% were seen once, and the ten largest hold about 1.1%. The V gene is TRBV20-1, the J gene TRBJ1-1; 7 nucleotides match TRBD1. This TCR was sampled from a human donor in good health. Specimen: sorted CD4+, CD8+, or CD8+CD57+ T cells (not recorded which) from PBMCs. CDR3: CSARGGTANTEAFF. CDR3 DNA: TGCAGTGCTAGAGGCGGGACAGCGAACACTGAAGCTTTCTTT.